These 16 T cell receptor beta chains came from one sample sequenced in a study of T cell repertoires in cytomegalovirus infection. MiXCR was run by TCRdb on the reads, yielding one entry per CDR3 protein. The sample includes under 600,000 distinct CDR3 sequences, 16% seen only once; the top ten take 20% to 30%. The specimen sequenced was CD8+ T cells from PBMCs. All receptors derive from a human donor in good health (CMV status not recorded). Some clones in this sample may be carry-over from other donors' samples.

The chain couples TRBV4-1 to TRBJ1-5, with TRBD1 as a possible D gene (6 bases). V lost 1 base, J lost 6 bases, and 16 bases lay in between. Germline V gene sequence: CDR1 MGHRA, CDR2 YSYEKL. The CDR3 covers 16 residues. CDR3 bases: TGCGCCAGCAGCCAAGCCCCTACAGTACAGGGTCAGCCCCAGCATTTT. This sequence encodes CASSQAPTVQGQPQHF.

In this sample, this clonotype turned up many times. The V and J genes are TRBV7-9 and TRBJ2-2, with 15 bases matching TRBD2. This CDR3 is built from 19 residues. V shed 6 bases, J shed 5 bases, and the junction held 13 bases outside the gene matches. From germline, CDR1 is SEHNR and CDR2 FQNEAQ (reference sequence). CDR3 amino acids: CASRTPGTGTSGRTGELFF. CDR3 sequence (DNA): TGTGCCAGCAGGACCCCCGGGACAGGGACTAGCGGGAGGACCGGGGAGCTGTTTTTT.

This chain links TRBV29-1 with TRBJ1-2, with unresolved D. The CDR3 loop spans 14 amino acids. The V gene's germline CDR1 is SQVTM and CDR2 ANQGSEA. The V and J ends lost 6 bases and 8 bases respectively, with 22 bases between them. This CDR3 reads CSVGGPYGIGGYTF. The CDR3 DNA reads TGCAGCGTCGGAGGGCCTTATGGTATTGGCGGCTACACCTTC.

This clonotype was recorded a few times. V gene TRBV5-6 combines with J gene TRBJ2-1; 13 bases are shared with TRBD2. The CDR3 extends over 15 amino acids. The J segment lost 3 bases and the V segment lost 6 bases, leaving 3 bases of the junction unmatched. Looked up from germline, CDR1 is SGHDT and CDR2 is YYEEEE. CDR3 amino acids: CASKWTSGSYNEQFF. The CDR3 bases are TGTGCCAGCAAGTGGACTAGCGGGAGCTACAATGAGCAGTTCTTC.

A note on this clonotype: Possible read error: a much larger clone is one base away. V gene TRBV12-3 or TRBV12-4 combines with J gene TRBJ2-1; 11 nucleotides agree with TRBD1. This CDR3 has 17 residues. CDR3 coding DNA: TGTGCCTGCAGTTTATCGTCGTTGGACAGGGGGCTGTATGAGCAGTTCTTC. This sequence encodes CACSLSSLDRGLYEQFF.

The gene calls are TRBV27 and TRBJ2-7; possible D gene TRBD2, 6 bases. Trimming took 2 bases from V and 2 from J, leaving 16 bases between them. Germline values: CDR1 MNHEY, CDR2 SMNVEV (reference sequence). The CDR3 consists of 16 residues. This chain's CDR3 is CASSLAVREIPYEQYF. The CDR3, as DNA: TGTGCCAGCAGTTTAGCTGTCCGGGAGATCCCCTACGAGCAGTACTTC.

V usage is TRBV3-1 and J usage is TRBJ1-1; 10 bases match TRBD1. CDR1 is LGHDT, CDR2 YNNKEL, per germline (reference sequence). CDR3 length equals 16 residues. V lost 4 bases to trimming and J lost 0 bases; unmatched junction nucleotides: 5. CDR3 protein: CASSLRDRGLNTEAFF. The DNA of the CDR3 is TGTGCCAGCAGCCTCCGGGACAGGGGCTTGAACACTGAAGCTTTCTTT.

This clonotype was counted ten times or more. V gene TRBV7-9 combines with J gene TRBJ1-1; D might be TRBD1 (6 bases). The CDR3 covers 14 residues. V lost 3 bases, J lost 5 bases, and 13 bases lay in between. Germline assignment: CDR1 SEHNR and CDR2 FQNEAQ (reference sequence). The CDR3 nucleotides are TGTGCCAGCAGCTTCCCAGGGGCTGTTACTGAAGCTTTCTTT. Its translation is CASSFPGAVTEAFF.

The chain links TRBV12-3 or TRBV12-4 to TRBJ2-3; D call uncertain. Between the trimmed V and J ends, which lost 4 bases and 0 bases, there was a span of 11 bases. The CDR3 has 15 residues. The DNA for the CDR3 is TGTGCCAGCAGTTCCCCGGAAAGCAGCACAGATACGCAGTATTTT. It encodes CASSSPESSTDTQYF.

As concerns this clonotype: One end of the junction varies from germline; a read error may be responsible. This chain links TRBV19 with TRBJ2-3; 9 nucleotides line up with TRBD2. The germline gives CDR1 LNHDA, CDR2 SQIVND (reference sequence). This CDR3 comprises 15 residues. Written as DNA, the CDR3 is TGTACCAGTAGAGAGATAGCGGGGGGCACAGATACGCAGTATTTT. Protein sequence: CTSREIAGGTDTQYF.

The CDR3, as DNA: TGTGCCAGCAGCTTAGCTAGCGAGAACAATGAGCAGTTCTTC. Translation gives CASSLASENNEQFF. The chain has TRBV7-6 and TRBJ2-1, with D perhaps TRBD2 (5 bases). Germline CDR1 reads SGHVS; CDR2 reads FNYEAQ. Trimming removed 0 bases from V and 5 bases from J, with 8 bases in between. CDR3 length: 14 residues.

As to this clonotype: Since the CDR3 does not end with the conserved phenylalanine or tryptophan, this likely comes from a read error. V is TRBV29-1 and J is TRBJ2-1, with D unresolved. V was cut by 4 bases and J by 5 bases, with 15 bases left in between. Germline values: CDR1 SQVTM, CDR2 ANQGSEA. The CDR3 loop spans 14 amino acids. The CDR3 spells CSVVPNPYDNEQFL. The CDR3 DNA sequence: TGCAGCGTTGTACCCAACCCTTACGACAATGAGCAGTTCTTA.

On this clonotype itself: This may stem from a read error, because a much larger clone lies one nucleotide away. The chain couples TRBV5-6 to TRBJ1-5; D might be TRBD1 (6 bases). Per the germline V gene, CDR1 is SGHDT and CDR2 is YYEEEE. The CDR3 runs 15 residues. The CDR3 DNA reads as TGTGGCAGCAGCAATAGGGGGGAAGCTAATCAGCCCCAGCATTTT. This encodes CGSSNRGEANQPQHF. The variable domain in full, completed from reference TRBV5-6 and TRBJ1-5, reads DAGVTQSPTHLIKTRGQQVTLRCSPKSGHDTVSWYQQALGQGPQFIFQYYEEEERQRGNFPDRFSGHQFPNYSSELNVNALLLGDSALYLCGSSNRGEANQPQHFGDGTRLSIL.

This clonotype was seen only a few times. The genes are TRBV5-4 and TRBJ2-7; 12 positions match TRBD2. Germline V gene data show CDR1 as SGHNT and CDR2 as YYREEE (reference sequence). V was pared by 4 bases and J by 6 bases, with 8 bases of the junction left unmatched. The CDR3 totals 15 residues. This chain's CDR3 is CASSKGTSGRSEQYF. The CDR3 nucleotides read TGTGCCAGCAGCAAAGGGACTAGCGGGCGTAGCGAGCAGTACTTC.

This clonotype appeared many times. CDR3: CASSLPTTNEKLFF. The CDR3 nucleotides are TGTGCCAGCAGCTTACCAACGACTAATGAAAAACTGTTTTTT. The V gene is TRBV7-2, the J gene TRBJ1-4; D is unresolved. The CDR3 totals 14 residues. Germline V CDR1 and CDR2: SGHTA, FQGNSA. Trimming took 2 bases from V and 2 from J, leaving 6 bases between them.

This clonotype was found once. This rearrangement joins TRBV5-1 to TRBJ1-1, with 7 positions matching TRBD1. The CDR3 totals 16 residues. Unmatched junction bases numbered 8, after V lost 0 bases and J lost 3 bases. Germline CDR1 reads SGHRS; CDR2 reads YFSETQ. The CDR3 bases are TGCGCCAGCAGCTTGGCACAGGGGAGTTGTTACACTGAAGCTTTCTTT. Its protein is CASSLAQGSCYTEAFF.